The 3 T cell receptor beta chains below come from one sample, sequenced in a study of blood T cell repertoires in COVID-19. Sequencing used immunoSEQ multiplex PCR; TCRdb keeps in-frame clones, though not all of them. The table lists about 500,000 clones, about 88% of them singletons. Sequenced: peripheral blood. All receptors come from a man aged 18 to 30 with COVID-19, enrolled during active disease.

This clone was observed a single time. The chain links TRBV28 to TRBJ2-3; 9 positions match TRBD2. Germline values: CDR1 MDHEN, CDR2 SYDVKM. This CDR3 contains 15 residues. The V and J ends lost 1 base and 4 bases, in that order; junction bases with no gene match: 3. The DNA for the CDR3 is TGTGCCAGCAGTTTATTGCGGGAGGGCCCAGATACGCAGTATTTT. This gives the protein CASSLLREGPDTQYF.

V usage is TRBV10-2 and J usage is TRBJ2-4; the match to TRBD2 covers 9 bases. The CDR3 is made up of 17 amino acids. The V gene end was trimmed by 4 bases and the J gene end by 2 bases; junction bases not matched to a gene: 9. Germline values: CDR1 WSHSY, CDR2 SAAADI. The CDR3 DNA follows: TGCGCCAGCAGTGCGCTTCGCGGGGGGGCACCCAAAAACATTCAGTACTTC. The encoded protein is CASSALRGGAPKNIQYF.

The rearrangement links TRBV16 to TRBJ2-7; the D gene is possibly TRBD1 (5 bases). Germline V gene data show CDR1 as KGHSY and CDR2 as FQNENV. This CDR3 is built from 12 residues. V shed 2 bases and J shed 4 bases, with 6 bases lying between them. This chain's CDR3 is CASSQRQYEQYF. CDR3 bases: TGTGCCAGCAGCCAACGACAGTACGAGCAGTACTTC.